Listed below are T cell receptor beta chains from one sample, sequenced in a study of blood T cell repertoires in COVID-19. Only in-frame clones appear in the TCRdb table, and some are missing; sequencing was by immunoSEQ multiplex PCR. The sample yields roughly 100,000 clones, around 88% seen once. Sequenced input: peripheral blood. These receptors originate from a woman in her seventies with acute or convalescent COVID-19. The CDR3 runs from the conserved cysteine through the conserved F or W. D genes are given only for firm matches. Size tells how often a clone was seen (once, few, many) or the class of an expanded clone, and some rows leave it out.

cdr3_nt cdr3_aa j_call v_call d_call clone_size
TGTGCCACCTGGCGGATATCCTACGAGCAGTACTTC CATWRISYEQYF TRBJ2-7 TRBV28 - -
TGTGCCAGCAGCCCCTGGACAGGGAGTTCGGATGGCTACACCTTC CASSPWTGSSDGYTF TRBJ1-2 TRBV7-8 TRBD1 -
TGCGCCAGCAGCTTACAGGGGAAGAACACTGAAGCTTTCTTT CASSLQGKNTEAFF TRBJ1-1 TRBV5-1 TRBD1 -
TGTGCCAGCAGCTTAGTCTTCGAGCTAGAGACCCAGTACTTC CASSLVFELETQYF TRBJ2-5 TRBV7-2 - -
TGTGCCAGCAGCCATCGGACTAGCGGGCCTGACACAGATACGCAGTATTTT CASSHRTSGPDTDTQYF TRBJ2-3 TRBV9 TRBD2 -
TGTGCCAGCAGCCCTGGAGGAGGGGGCTACACCGGGGAGCTGTTTTTT CASSPGGGGYTGELFF TRBJ2-2 TRBV5-4 - -
TGTGCCAGCAGTCGAGGCGGGGGAAGAAACACTGAAGCTTTCTTT CASSRGGGRNTEAFF TRBJ1-1 TRBV6-5 - -
TGTGCCAGCAGTTTAGGGATCGGACAGGTTGAAGCTTTCTTT CASSLGIGQVEAFF TRBJ1-1 TRBV28 TRBD1 -
TGTGCCAGCAGCTTAGGGGACAGGGGTAATGAAAAACTGTTTTTT CASSLGDRGNEKLFF TRBJ1-4 TRBV7-9 TRBD1 -
TGTGCCACCAGCAGACAATCCGGGACATCGAGCGAGCAGTACTTC CATSRQSGTSSEQYF TRBJ2-7 TRBV15 - -
TGTGCCAGCCGACTAAGCTCCTATAATTCACCCCTCCACTTT CASRLSSYNSPLHF TRBJ1-6 TRBV19 - -
TGTGCCAGCAGTTACTCGATGGGAGGTTCGGATACGCAGTATTTT CASSYSMGGSDTQYF TRBJ2-3 TRBV6-5 - -
TGTGCCAGCAGTGACAACACAGATACGCAGTATTTT CASSDNTDTQYF TRBJ2-3 TRBV27 - -
TGTGCCAGCAGTGTACAGGGCTACACTGAAGCTTTCTTT CASSVQGYTEAFF TRBJ1-1 TRBV14 - -
TGTGCCAGCAGTGAAAGACAGAACTACCAAGAGACCCAGTACTTC CASSERQNYQETQYF TRBJ2-5 TRBV6-4 - -
TGTGCCAGCAGTTTAAAGGACAGCCTTATAGGACAGCCCCAGCATTTT CASSLKDSLIGQPQHF TRBJ1-5 TRBV28 - once
TGCGCCAGCAGCTTGACTAGCGGGGCAAATGAGCAGTTCTTC CASSLTSGANEQFF TRBJ2-1 TRBV5-1 TRBD2 once
TGTGCCAGCTCACCATCGTCCACAAAGCGGGAGTGGTACAATGAGCAGTTCTTC CASSPSSTKREWYNEQFF TRBJ2-1 TRBV18 TRBD2 -
TGTGCCAGCAGCAACCAGGGACTAGCGCGTAACACCGGGGAGCTGTTTTTT CASSNQGLARNTGELFF TRBJ2-2 TRBV28 TRBD2 -
TGTGCCAGCAGCCAAGATAAACGGGACAGGGAAGGCAATCAGCCCCAGCATTTT CASSQDKRDREGNQPQHF TRBJ1-5 TRBV14 TRBD1 -
TGTGCCAGCAGCCCCGGGACAGGAAAGTATGGCTACACCTTC CASSPGTGKYGYTF TRBJ1-2 TRBV5-6 TRBD1 -
TGCGCCAGCAGTTTCCGGGCAGGGGCGGGGGGCCCTTCTAATGAGCAGTTCTTC CASSFRAGAGGPSNEQFF TRBJ2-1 TRBV5-1 TRBD2 -
TGTGCCAGCAGCTCTAACAGGGGGTGGGTAGATACGCAGTATTTT CASSSNRGWVDTQYF TRBJ2-3 TRBV11-2 TRBD1 -
TGTGCCAGCAGCCAAGACAGAAACCAAGAGACCCAGTACTTC CASSQDRNQETQYF TRBJ2-5 TRBV13 - -
TGTGCCACCAGCAGAGATCTTGGCACAGATACGCAGTATTTT CATSRDLGTDTQYF TRBJ2-3 TRBV15 - -
TGTGCCAGCAGCTACCGAGCAGGGGCCCAATCACCCCTCCACTTT CASSYRAGAQSPLHF TRBJ1-6 TRBV5-4 - -
TGTGCCAGCAGTCCGTATCGCTCAAGGAACCCCTCCCCGGGGGATTATGGCTACACCTTC CASSPYRSRNPSPGDYGYTF TRBJ1-2 TRBV27 - once
TGCGCCAGCAGCTTGGACGGGACTAACTATGGCTACACCTTC CASSLDGTNYGYTF TRBJ1-2 TRBV5-1 - -
TGCGCCAGCAGCCCACAGGGAGATAATTCACCCCTCCACTTT CASSPQGDNSPLHF TRBJ1-6 TRBV5-1 - -
TGTGCCAGCAGTGAAAGAGGGGGCTACACCTTC CASSERGGYTF TRBJ1-2 TRBV6-1 - -
TGCGCCAGCGATGGCATAGCGGGAGTGCGTGAGCAGTTCTTC CASDGIAGVREQFF TRBJ2-1 TRBV10-1 TRBD2 -
TGTGCCACAAACCCCCAAAGGGGTAATTACGAGCAGTACTTC CATNPQRGNYEQYF TRBJ2-7 TRBV28 - -
TGTGCCAGCAGTTTTCAGGGGACCACTAATGAAAAACTGTTTTTT CASSFQGTTNEKLFF TRBJ1-4 TRBV28 - -
TGTGCCAGCAGGGGACAGGGGGCTTTTGGCTACACCTTC CASRGQGAFGYTF TRBJ1-2 TRBV9 TRBD1 -
TGTGCCAGCAGGGGGACTGACTCACCCCTCCACTTT CASRGTDSPLHF TRBJ1-6 TRBV6-5 - -
TGTGCCAGCAGCTTCGAGGAGACCCAGTACTTC CASSFEETQYF TRBJ2-5 TRBV11-2 - -
TGTGCCAGCAGCTTGGGGACTAGCGGGAGGGCTGTGACCCAGTACTTC CASSLGTSGRAVTQYF TRBJ2-5 TRBV6-6 TRBD2 -
TGTGCCATCAGGGGAACGACAGGGAATCAGCCCCAGCATTTT CAIRGTTGNQPQHF TRBJ1-5 TRBV10-3 TRBD1 -
TGTGCCAGCTCAAAGGACAGGGTGGATAATTCACCCCTCCACTTT CASSKDRVDNSPLHF TRBJ1-6 TRBV18 TRBD1 -
TGTGCCAGCTCAAGCAAGACAGGGTACTCTGGAAACACCATATATTTT CASSSKTGYSGNTIYF TRBJ1-3 TRBV18 TRBD1 -
TGTGCCAGCAGCCCCAGACAGGTGAATGAGCAGTTCTTC CASSPRQVNEQFF TRBJ2-1 TRBV5-6 - -
TGTGCCAGCAGGACAGAATATAGCAATCAGCCCCAGCATTTT CASRTEYSNQPQHF TRBJ1-5 TRBV28 - -
TGTGCCAGCTTTTTAACGGGAGGGTTCAAGCTCACAGATACGCAGTATTTT CASFLTGGFKLTDTQYF TRBJ2-3 TRBV7-8 TRBD2 once
TGTGCCAGCAGCTTAGGGGACAGGGGGTCCTACAATGAGCAGTTCTTC CASSLGDRGSYNEQFF TRBJ2-1 TRBV7-9 TRBD1 -
TGTGCCAGCAGCCCCGACAGCCAGCTCCCTTATGGCTACACCTTC CASSPDSQLPYGYTF TRBJ1-2 TRBV11-2 - once
TGTGCCAGCAGCAGCATTACAGGGGTAAGCTCCTACGAGCAGTACTTC CASSSITGVSSYEQYF TRBJ2-7 TRBV7-9 TRBD1 -
TGTGCCAGCAGCTTCACCTTTACAGGGGGCAATCAGCCCCAGCATTTT CASSFTFTGGNQPQHF TRBJ1-5 TRBV5-5 TRBD1 -
TGTGCCAGCAGACGACAGGGCTCCATCTACGAGCAGTACTTC CASRRQGSIYEQYF TRBJ2-7 TRBV2 TRBD1 -
TGCGCCAGCAGCCACGATCGGACTAGCGGGGGGGCAAGTGAGCAGTTCTTC CASSHDRTSGGASEQFF TRBJ2-1 TRBV4-1 TRBD2 -